This T cell receptor beta chain was identified during a study of Graves' ophthalmopathy and Graves' hyperthyroidism. Study overall: Blood was drawn at initial diagnosis, before any treatment.

This clonotype was found many times. Germline CDR1 and CDR2: ENHRY and SYGVKD. The CDR3 contains 14 residues. Trimming left V 2 bases short and J 0 bases short, with 5 bases between. From RNA, the CDR3 regions of TCR beta chains were amplified and sequenced. HTBI-primed first-round RT-PCR preceded second-round multiplex PCR. Via MiXCR, TCRdb re-called the multiplex PCR reads, giving one row per CDR3 protein. This sample carries about 480,000 distinct CDR3 sequences, about 15% of them seen once, and the ten largest clones take about a tenth. The chain combines TRBV10-3 with TRBJ1-5; D ambiguous. The source material was blood. The receptor was isolated from a woman in her 30s with Graves' ophthalmopathy. The DNA for the CDR3 is TGTGCCATCAGTGAGACTGATAGCAATCAGCCCCAGCATTTT. It yields the protein CAISETDSNQPQHF.